These T cell receptor beta chains were read from a single sample in a study of Graves' ophthalmopathy and Graves' hyperthyroidism. A single record per CDR3 protein comes from TCRdb applying MiXCR to the multiplex PCR reads. The sample carries hundreds of thousands of distinct CDR3 sequences, about a fifth recorded once. The sequenced material came from peripheral blood. The source is a woman aged 18-30 years with stable Graves' hyperthyroidism. Some clones in this sample may be carry-over from other donors' samples. Both conserved end residues are part of each CDR3. The D gene is left open where the match is weak. Size values are once, few and many counts, or a class for expanded clones, and some rows have none.

clone size	D gene	V gene	J gene	CDR3 DNA	CDR3 protein
-	-	TRBV27	TRBJ2-5	TGTGCCAGCAGGAGGGGGGCAGGGAGCCCCCAGTACTTC	CASRRGAGSPQYF
-	TRBD1	TRBV11-1	TRBJ2-6	TGTGCCAGCAGCGCAAAACCGGGACAGGGCCCCTCTGGGGCCAACGTCCTGACTTTC	CASSAKPGQGPSGANVLTF
-	-	TRBV7-2	TRBJ2-5	TGTGCCAGCAGCCTAACTTGGGTCCAAGAGACCAAGTACTTC	CASSLTWVQETKYF
many	-	TRBV9	TRBJ1-2	TGTGCCAGCAGCGTCGCGGGGGGCGCCGGCTACACCTTC	CASSVAGGAGYTF
few	TRBD2	TRBV5-1	TRBJ2-5	TGCGCCAGCAGCCCAGGAGCGGGGTACGAAGAGACCCAGTACTTC	CASSPGAGYEETQYF
few	TRBD1	TRBV7-8	TRBJ2-7	TGTGCCAGCAGCTTAGGACAGGGTGAGAACGGGCAGTACTTC	CASSLGQGENGQYF
many	TRBD1	TRBV7-2	TRBJ2-4	TGTGCCAGCAGTTCAGGGGGCTCGACCAAAAACATTCAGTACTTC	CASSSGGSTKNIQYF
many	-	TRBV5-1	TRBJ1-1	TGCGCCAGCAGTTTCCCTAGAGGGGAACGGCACACTGAAGCTTTCTTT	CASSFPRGERHTEAFF
few	TRBD2	TRBV20-1	TRBJ2-2	TGCAGTGCTAGAGTTTCGATGAGTAGCGGGAGTTATACCGGGGAGCCGTTTTTT	CSARVSMSSGSYTGEPFF
-	TRBD2	TRBV7-6	TRBJ2-1	TGTGCCAGCAGCTTGTGGGGCGGGAGAAAAATGTATGAGCAGTTCTTC	CASSLWGGRKMYEQFF
many	TRBD1	TRBV5-1	TRBJ1-1	TGCGCCAGCGGGGACAGGTTGAACACTGAAGCTTTCTTT	CASGDRLNTEAFF
many	-	TRBV18	TRBJ1-1	TGTGCCAGCTCACCGCGCACCTTGAACACTGAAGCTTTCTTT	CASSPRTLNTEAFF
-	-	TRBV19	TRBJ1-1	TGTGCCAGTAGTATGGGTCAGTCGAACACTGAAGCTTTCTTT	CASSMGQSNTEAFF
few	-	TRBV19	TRBJ1-5	TGTGCCAGTAGTATGAGTCGTACGGGTAATCAGCCCCAGCATTTT	CASSMSRTGNQPQHF
many	TRBD2	TRBV20-1	TRBJ2-5	TGCAGTGCTAGACTTAGCGGGACCTCCGAGACCCAGTACTTC	CSARLSGTSETQYF
-	TRBD2	TRBV12-3/TRBV12-4	TRBJ2-7	TGTGCCAGCAGGCCCAGGGGCTTGGGAGGACTAGCGAACGAGCAGTACTTC	CASRPRGLGGLANEQYF
-	-	TRBV7-2	TRBJ1-5	TGTGCCAGCAGAGGGGAGCCCAATCAGCCCCAGCATTTT	CASRGEPNQPQHF
many	-	TRBV28	TRBJ1-3	TGTGCCAGCAGTTCGATGACAGTTGGCATATATTTT	CASSSMTVGIYF
-	-	TRBV27	TRBJ2-2	TGTGCCAGCAGTTTCTCTTCGGGCGGGGAGCTGTTTTTT	CASSFSSGGELFF
many	-	TRBV7-9	TRBJ2-7	TGTGCCAGCAACATAGGTCCAGGCAACCGGGGAGAGCAGTACTTC	CASNIGPGNRGEQYF
many	-	TRBV24-1	TRBJ2-7	TGTGCCACCAGTGACACAGGAGAGACGGGCTACGAGCAGTACTTC	CATSDTGETGYEQYF
many	-	TRBV28	TRBJ2-7	TGTGCCAGCAGTGGGGAGGCCGCTGGGTCCTACGAGCAGTACTTC	CASSGEAAGSYEQYF
many	-	TRBV20-1	TRBJ1-1	TGCAGTGCCGTTCGGGACGGTGACACTGAAGCTTTCTTT	CSAVRDGDTEAFF
few	-	TRBV4-1	TRBJ2-5	TGCGCCAGCAGCCAACCCAGGGGACGCATCCAAGAGACCCAGTACTTC	CASSQPRGRIQETQYF
many	-	TRBV20-1	TRBJ2-2	TGCAGTGCCCTGTCTGGGGACTTCGGCCGGGAGCTGTTTTTT	CSALSGDFGRELFF
many	-	TRBV12-3/TRBV12-4	TRBJ1-2	TGTGCCAGCAGTTTTTCGGTTTACTATGGCTACACCTTC	CASSFSVYYGYTF
-	-	TRBV13	TRBJ1-2	TGTGCCAGCAGCTTAGTTGCAGGAACAGATAACTATGGCTACACCTTC	CASSLVAGTDNYGYTF
many	TRBD2	TRBV11-1	TRBJ2-7	TGTGCCAGCAGCTTACCGCGGTACGAAAGCCGGGACTATCAGATCAACGAGCAGTACTTC	CASSLPRYESRDYQINEQYF
many	TRBD1	TRBV11-2	TRBJ2-7	TGTGCCAGCAGGGCCGGCGGACAGGGGTACTTC	CASRAGGQGYF
many	-	TRBV12-3/TRBV12-4	TRBJ1-5	TGTGCCAGCAACCCGGGACGGCATCAGCCCCAGCATTTT	CASNPGRHQPQHF
many	TRBD1	TRBV10-2	TRBJ1-5	TGCGCCACCACGGGGACAGGCCTCTTCAATCAGCCCCAGCATTTT	CATTGTGLFNQPQHF
many	-	TRBV6-1	TRBJ2-7	TGTGCCAGCACCAACACTTACGAGCAGTACTTC	CASTNTYEQYF
-	TRBD1	TRBV27	TRBJ2-6	TGTGCCAGCAGTTTGACAGGGTGGATCTCTGGGGCCAACGTCCTGACTTTC	CASSLTGWISGANVLTF
many	-	TRBV9	TRBJ1-1	TGTGCCAGCAGCGCGGGCCCGAACACTGAAGCTTTCTTT	CASSAGPNTEAFF
few	TRBD2	TRBV9	TRBJ2-5	TGTGCCAGCAGCGGGACTAGCGGGGGGGCCCAAGAGACCCAGTACTTC	CASSGTSGGAQETQYF
many	-	TRBV6-1	TRBJ2-7	TGTGCCAGCAGTGAAGAGGACCTAGGGCCCTACGAGCAGTACTTC	CASSEEDLGPYEQYF
many	TRBD1	TRBV7-8	TRBJ1-5	TGTGCCAGCAGCTTTTCCGGGACAGGGATCAATCAGCCCCAGCATTTT	CASSFSGTGINQPQHF
many	-	TRBV29-1	TRBJ2-7	TGCAGCGCCCTAGGGCAGGGGACGTCCTACGAGCAGTACTTC	CSALGQGTSYEQYF
-	TRBD1	TRBV6-5	TRBJ1-1	TGTGCCAGCAGTTACGCGGGACAGGGCTCTGAAGCTTTCTTT	CASSYAGQGSEAFF
-	TRBD1	TRBV7-2	TRBJ2-4	TGTGCCAGCTGCAGGGGGCCAGAGGAAAACATTCAGTACTTC	CASCRGPEENIQYF